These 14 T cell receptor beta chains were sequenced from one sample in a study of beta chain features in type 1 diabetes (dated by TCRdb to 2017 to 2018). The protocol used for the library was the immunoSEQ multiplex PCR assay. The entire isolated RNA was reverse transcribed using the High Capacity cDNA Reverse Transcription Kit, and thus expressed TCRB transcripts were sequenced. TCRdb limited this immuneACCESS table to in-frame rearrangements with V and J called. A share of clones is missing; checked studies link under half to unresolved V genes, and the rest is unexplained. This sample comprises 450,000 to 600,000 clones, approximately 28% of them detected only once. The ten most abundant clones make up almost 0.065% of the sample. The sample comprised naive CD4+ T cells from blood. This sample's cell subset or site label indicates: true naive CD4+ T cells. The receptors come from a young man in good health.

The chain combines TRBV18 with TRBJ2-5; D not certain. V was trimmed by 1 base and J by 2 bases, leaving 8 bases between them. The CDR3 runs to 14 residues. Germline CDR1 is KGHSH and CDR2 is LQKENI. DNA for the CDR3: TGTGCCAGCTCACCACGGCATGGACAAGAGACCCAGTACTTC. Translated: CASSPRHGQETQYF.

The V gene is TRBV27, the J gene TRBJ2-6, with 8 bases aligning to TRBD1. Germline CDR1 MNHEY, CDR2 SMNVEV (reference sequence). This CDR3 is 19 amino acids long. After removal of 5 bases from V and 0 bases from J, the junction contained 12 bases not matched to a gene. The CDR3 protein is CASSKRQGPTYSGANVLTF. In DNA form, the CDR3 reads TGTGCCAGCAGTAAACGACAGGGGCCCACCTACTCTGGGGCCAACGTCCTGACTTTC.

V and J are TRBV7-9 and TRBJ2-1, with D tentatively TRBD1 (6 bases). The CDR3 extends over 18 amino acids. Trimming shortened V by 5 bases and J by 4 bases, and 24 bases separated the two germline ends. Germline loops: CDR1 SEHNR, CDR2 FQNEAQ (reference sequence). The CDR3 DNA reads TGTGCCAGCAGCGTTAGCCCCTTAAGCAAAAGGGGGTACAATGAGCAGTTCTTC. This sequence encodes CASSVSPLSKRGYNEQFF.

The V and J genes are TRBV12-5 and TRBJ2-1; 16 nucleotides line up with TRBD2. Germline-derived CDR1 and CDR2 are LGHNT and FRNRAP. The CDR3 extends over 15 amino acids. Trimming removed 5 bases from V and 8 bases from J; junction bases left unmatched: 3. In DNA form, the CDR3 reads TGTGCTAGTGGTCCCGGGACTAGCGGGAGGGATGAGCAGTTCTTC. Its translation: CASGPGTSGRDEQFF.

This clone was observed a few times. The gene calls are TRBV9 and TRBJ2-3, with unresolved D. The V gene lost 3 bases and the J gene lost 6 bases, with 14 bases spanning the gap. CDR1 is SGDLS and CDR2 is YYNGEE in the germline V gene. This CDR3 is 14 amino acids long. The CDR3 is CASSGRMNGDTQYF. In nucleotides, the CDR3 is TGTGCCAGCAGCGGTAGAATGAACGGGGATACGCAGTATTTT.

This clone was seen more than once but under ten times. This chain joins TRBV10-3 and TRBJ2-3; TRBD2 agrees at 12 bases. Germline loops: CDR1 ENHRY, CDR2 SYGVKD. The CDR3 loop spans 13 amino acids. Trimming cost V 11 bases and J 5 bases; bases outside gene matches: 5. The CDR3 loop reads CAAPGLAGDTQYF. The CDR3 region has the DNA TGTGCCGCTCCGGGACTAGCGGGAGATACGCAGTATTTT.

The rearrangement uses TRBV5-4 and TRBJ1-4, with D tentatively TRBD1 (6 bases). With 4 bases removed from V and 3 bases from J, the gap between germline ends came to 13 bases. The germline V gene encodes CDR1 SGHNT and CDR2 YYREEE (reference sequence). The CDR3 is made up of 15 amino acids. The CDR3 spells CASSLQQGANEKLFF. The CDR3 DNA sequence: TGTGCCAGCAGCCTGCAACAGGGAGCTAATGAAAAACTGTTTTTT.

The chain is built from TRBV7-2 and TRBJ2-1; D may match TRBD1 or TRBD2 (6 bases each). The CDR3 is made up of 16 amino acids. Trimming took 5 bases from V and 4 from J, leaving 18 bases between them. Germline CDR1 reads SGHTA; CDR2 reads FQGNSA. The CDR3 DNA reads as TGTGCCAGCAGCGCAGGGGCGCGGGAACGATACAATGAGCAGTTCTTC. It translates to CASSAGARERYNEQFF.

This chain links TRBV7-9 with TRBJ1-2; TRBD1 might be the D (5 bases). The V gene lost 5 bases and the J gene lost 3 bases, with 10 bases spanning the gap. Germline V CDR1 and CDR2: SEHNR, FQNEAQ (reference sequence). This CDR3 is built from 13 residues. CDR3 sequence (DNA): TGTGCCAGCAGCCTGACAGCGGACTATGGCTACACCTTC. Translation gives CASSLTADYGYTF.

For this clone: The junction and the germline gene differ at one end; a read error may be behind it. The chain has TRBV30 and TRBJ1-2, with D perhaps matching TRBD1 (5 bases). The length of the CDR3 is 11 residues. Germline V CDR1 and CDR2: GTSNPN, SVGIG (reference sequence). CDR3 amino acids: CAWSVQEKPLF. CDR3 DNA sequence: TGTGCCTGGAGTGTACAGGAGAAGCCGCTCTTC.

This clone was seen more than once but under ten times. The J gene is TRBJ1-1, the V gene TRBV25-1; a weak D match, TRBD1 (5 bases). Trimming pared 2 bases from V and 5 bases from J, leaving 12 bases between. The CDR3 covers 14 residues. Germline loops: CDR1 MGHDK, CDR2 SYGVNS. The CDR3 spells CASSEQGTVTEAFF. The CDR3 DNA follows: TGTGCCAGCAGTGAACAGGGTACCGTGACTGAAGCTTTCTTT.

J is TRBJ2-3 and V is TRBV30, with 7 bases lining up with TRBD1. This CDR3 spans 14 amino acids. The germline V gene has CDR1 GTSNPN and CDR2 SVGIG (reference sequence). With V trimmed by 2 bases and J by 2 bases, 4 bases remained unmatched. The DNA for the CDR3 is TGTGCCTGGAGTAGGGACAGAGCCACAGATACGCAGTATTTT. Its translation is CAWSRDRATDTQYF.

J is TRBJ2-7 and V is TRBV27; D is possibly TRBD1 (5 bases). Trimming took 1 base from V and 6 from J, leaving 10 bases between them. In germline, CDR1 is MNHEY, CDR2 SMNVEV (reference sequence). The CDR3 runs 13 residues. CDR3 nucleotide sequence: TGTGCCAGCAGTTTATTAGGGGCGACCGAGCAGTACTTC. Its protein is CASSLLGATEQYF.

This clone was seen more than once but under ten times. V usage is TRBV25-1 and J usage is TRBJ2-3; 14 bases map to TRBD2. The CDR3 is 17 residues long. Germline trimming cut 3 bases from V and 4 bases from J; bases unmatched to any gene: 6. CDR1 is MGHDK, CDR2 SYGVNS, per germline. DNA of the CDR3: TGTGCCAGCAGTGAGACTAGCGGGAGGGCCGGGGCAGATACGCAGTATTTT. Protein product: CASSETSGRAGADTQYF.